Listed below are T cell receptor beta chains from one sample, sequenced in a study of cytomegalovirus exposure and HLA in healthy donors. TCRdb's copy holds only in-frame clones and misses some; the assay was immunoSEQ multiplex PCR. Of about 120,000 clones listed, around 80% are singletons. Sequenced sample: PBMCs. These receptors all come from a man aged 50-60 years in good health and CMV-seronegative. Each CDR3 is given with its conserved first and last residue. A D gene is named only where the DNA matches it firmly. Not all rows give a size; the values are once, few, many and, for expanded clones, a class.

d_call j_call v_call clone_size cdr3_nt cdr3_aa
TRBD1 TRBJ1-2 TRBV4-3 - TGCGCCAGCAGCCAACAGGGGGTGGGGAGCTCCTCCGGCTACACCTTC CASSQQGVGSSSGYTF
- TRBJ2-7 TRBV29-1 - TGCAGCGTGGGTGGCAGGGAAAACAACGAGCAGTACTTC CSVGGRENNEQYF
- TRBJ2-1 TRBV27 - TGTGCCAGCAGTTTGGGAGCAATTCGAGAGCAGTTCTTC CASSLGAIREQFF
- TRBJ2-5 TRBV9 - TGTGCCAGCAGCGCCCTAATGGGCTCATTGGAGACCCAGTACTTC CASSALMGSLETQYF
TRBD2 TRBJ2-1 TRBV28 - TGTGCCAGCAGTTCTGCTAGCGGGAGGGGGGCTAAATACAATGAGCAGTTCTTC CASSSASGRGAKYNEQFF
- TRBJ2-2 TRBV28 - TGTGCCAGCAGTTTCGGGGTCTGGGAGCTGTTTTTT CASSFGVWELFF
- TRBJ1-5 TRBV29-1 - TGCAGCGTTGCGGTCGGCAGGAGGGGTCAGCCCCAGCATTTT CSVAVGRRGQPQHF
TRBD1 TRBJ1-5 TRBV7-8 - TGTGCCAGCAGCTTACACCCTCGGGACAGGGTTTCCCCCCAGCATTTT CASSLHPRDRVSPQHF
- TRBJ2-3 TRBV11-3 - TGTGCCAGCAGCTTCGGGGGTTTGGGAGATACGCAGTATTTT CASSFGGLGDTQYF
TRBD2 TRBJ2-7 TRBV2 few TGTGCCAGCAGTTCCTCAACGGGACTAGCGGGGCGTGAGCAGTACTTC CASSSSTGLAGREQYF
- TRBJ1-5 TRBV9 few TGTGCCAGCAGCGTAGGGGCAGGGCTTAGCAATCAGCCCCAGCATTTT CASSVGAGLSNQPQHF
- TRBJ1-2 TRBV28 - TGTGCCAGCAGCCTCCGGTACTATGGCTACACCTTC CASSLRYYGYTF
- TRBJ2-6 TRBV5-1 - TGCGCCAGCAGCCCAGCCGGCACTAGCTCTGGGGCCAACGTCCTGACTTTC CASSPAGTSSGANVLTF
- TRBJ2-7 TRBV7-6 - TGTGCCAGCAGTTCTAATATTGACATCTCCTACGAGCAGTACTTC CASSSNIDISYEQYF
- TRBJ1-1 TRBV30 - TGTGCCTGGAGTCCCGGACAGTTGAACACTGAAGCTTTCTTT CAWSPGQLNTEAFF
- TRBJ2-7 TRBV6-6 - TGTGCCACCTCCCGGGACTCCACCTACGAGCAGTACTTC CATSRDSTYEQYF
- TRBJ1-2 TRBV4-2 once TGTGCCAGCAGCCAAGAGGGAGGGAACTATGGCTACACCTTC CASSQEGGNYGYTF
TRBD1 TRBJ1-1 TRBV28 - TGTGCCAGCAGGGGGGACAGGTTGGTAACTGAAGCTTTCTTT CASRGDRLVTEAFF
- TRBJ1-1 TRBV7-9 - TGTTCCAGCAGTTTCCTGGGGGCACTGAACACTGAAGCTTTCTTT CSSSFLGALNTEAFF
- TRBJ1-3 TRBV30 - TGTGCCTGGGACAAGAGCTCTGGAAACACCATATATTTT CAWDKSSGNTIYF
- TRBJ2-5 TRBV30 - TGTGCCTCCCGCGGGGTAGAGCAAGAGACCCAGTACTTC CASRGVEQETQYF
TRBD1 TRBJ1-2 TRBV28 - TGTGCCAGCAGTTTCCGGGACAGAGGGGGCTACACCTTC CASSFRDRGGYTF
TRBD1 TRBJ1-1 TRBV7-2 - TGTGCCAGCAAAGGACAGGGAAACACTGAAGCTTTCTTT CASKGQGNTEAFF
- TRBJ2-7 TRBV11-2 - TGTGCCAGCAGCAGCTGGCCCGACGGCGGGTACTTC CASSSWPDGGYF
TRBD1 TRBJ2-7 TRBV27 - TGTGCCAGCGGTACACAGGGGTACGAGCAGTACTTC CASGTQGYEQYF
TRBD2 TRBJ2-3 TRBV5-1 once TGCGCCAGCAGCCTCCCGACTAGCGGGGGGGAAGATACGCAGTATTTT CASSLPTSGGEDTQYF
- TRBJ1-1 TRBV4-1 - TGCGCCAGCAGCCAAGATCCAGGGGCCATGAACACTGAAGCTTTCTTT CASSQDPGAMNTEAFF
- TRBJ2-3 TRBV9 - TGTGCCAGCAGCTCTCCGGGACACCTCGCCGATACGCAGTATTTT CASSSPGHLADTQYF
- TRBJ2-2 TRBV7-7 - TGTGCCAGCAGCTTAGGAGGGACAAGGACGGTCGGGGAGCTGTTTTTT CASSLGGTRTVGELFF
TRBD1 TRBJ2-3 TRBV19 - TGTGCCAGTAAGGAGACAGGGATAATAGCAGATACGCAGTATTTT CASKETGIIADTQYF
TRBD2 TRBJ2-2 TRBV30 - TGTGCCTGGAGTGTAGGCGGGGGGGCCATCGGGGAGCTGTTTTTT CAWSVGGGAIGELFF
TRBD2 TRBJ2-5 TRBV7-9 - TGTGCCAGCAGCTTATGGACTAGGGCCCAAGAGACCCAGTACTTC CASSLWTRAQETQYF
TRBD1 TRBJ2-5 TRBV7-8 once TGTGCCAGCAGCTTTAGAGGGGGACAGTCGGAAGTGGAGACCCAGTACTTC CASSFRGGQSEVETQYF
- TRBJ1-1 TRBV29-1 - TGCAGCGTAGCCACGGCTGGGAGCACTGAAGCTTTCTTT CSVATAGSTEAFF
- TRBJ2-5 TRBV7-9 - TGTGCCAGCACCGGTCAATTGGTCGGGACCCAGTACTTC CASTGQLVGTQYF
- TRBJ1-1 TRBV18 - TGTGCCAGCTCACCAAACGGGGGGCGGGCGGACACTGAAGCTTTCTTT CASSPNGGRADTEAFF
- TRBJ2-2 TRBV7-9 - TGTGCCAGCAGAGGGGGAGCCACCGGGGAGCTGTTTTTT CASRGGATGELFF
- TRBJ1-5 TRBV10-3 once TGTGCCATCAGTGGGGGCGGTACAGGGCGAGATCAGCCCCAGCATTTT CAISGGGTGRDQPQHF
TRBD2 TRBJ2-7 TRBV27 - TGTGCCAGCAGTCCGCTAGCGGCTTACGAGCAGTACTTC CASSPLAAYEQYF
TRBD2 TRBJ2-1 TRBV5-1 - TGCGCCAGCAGCCCAATTAGCGGGAGAGCCTACAATGAGCAGTTCTTC CASSPISGRAYNEQFF